Each of the 12 T cell receptor beta chains below was sequenced from the same sample in a study of PD-L1 blockade in urothelial cancer. The time point was: pretreatment peripheral blood. Sequencing was performed with immunoSEQ multiplex PCR; in TCRdb, only in-frame clones are kept and a portion is missing. The sample has 72,000 or so clones; around 86% are singletons. The sample consisted of PBMCs, taken around atezolizumab (anti-PD-L1) treatment. All receptors come from a man in his fifties or sixties with urothelial cancer.

The chain uses TRBV7-9 and TRBJ1-5; D gene uncertain. In germline, CDR1 is SEHNR, CDR2 FQNEAQ (reference sequence). Deletions cut 2 bases from V and 8 bases from J, with 16 bases between. The CDR3 has 15 amino acids. DNA of the CDR3: TGTGCCAGCAGCTTATCTGGCCAAGGGAGGGAGCCCCAGCATTTT. This encodes CASSLSGQGREPQHF.

This sequence joins TRBV28 and TRBJ1-6; the D is unclear. CDR3 length: 12 residues. Germline values: CDR1 MDHEN, CDR2 SYDVKM. V dropped 8 bases and J dropped 9 bases, with 11 bases sitting between them. The DNA of the CDR3 is TGTGCCAGCGGCGAGGTTAGTTCACCCCTCCACTTT. It encodes CASGEVSSPLHF.

The chain carries TRBV2 and TRBJ1-3; D remains unclear. CDR3 length: 14 residues. The ends were cut back, 5 bases at V and 4 bases at J, with 12 bases in the middle. Germline V gene data show CDR1 as SNHLY and CDR2 as FYNNEI. CDR3: CASSTGRRGNTIYF. The CDR3 region has the DNA TGTGCCAGCAGTACCGGGAGGAGGGGAAACACCATATATTTT. Full variable domain (remainder filled in from reference TRBV2 and TRBJ1-3): EPEVTQTPSHQVTQMGQEVILRCVPISNHLYFYWYRQILGQKVEFLVSFYNNEISEKSEIFDDQFSVERPDGSNFTLKIRSTKLEDSAMYFCASSTGRRGNTIYFGEGSWLTVV.

The rearrangement links TRBV10-3 to TRBJ2-3; 7 bases match TRBD1. V trimming: 8 bases; J trimming: 1 base; junction bases outside the gene matches: 3. Germline loops: CDR1 ENHRY, CDR2 SYGVKD. CDR3 length: 13 residues. The CDR3 DNA is TGTGCCATCTCAGGGGGAGGCACAGATACGCAGTATTTT. Protein: CAISGGGTDTQYF.

The chain combines TRBV5-4 with TRBJ2-7; the D gene is possibly TRBD1 (5 bases). There are 15 residues in the CDR3. The V end was cut by 0 bases, the J end by 2 bases, with 12 bases between. Germline CDR1 and CDR2: SGHNT and YYREEE (reference sequence). CDR3 region: CASSLDPGSTYEQYF. The CDR3 nucleotides read TGTGCCAGCAGCTTGGATCCAGGGTCGACCTACGAGCAGTACTTC.

The chain links TRBV28 to TRBJ1-1; 11 positions match TRBD1. This CDR3 contains 17 residues. V lost 8 bases and J lost 1; bases outside the gene matches: 12. Germline V gene lookup returns CDR1 MDHEN and CDR2 SYDVKM. In DNA, the CDR3 is TGTGCCAGCTATACTGCCGGGACAGGGGGAGGGAACACTGAAGCTTTCTTT. The encoded protein is CASYTAGTGGGNTEAFF.

This clone was counted once. The chain uses TRBV7-3 and TRBJ2-5; 11 bases align to TRBD1. Germline lookup yields CDR1 SGHTA and CDR2 FQGTGA. The V and J ends lost 8 bases and 4 bases, in that order; junction bases with no gene match: 6. CDR3 length: 14 residues. The CDR3 protein is CASGTGTGGETQYF. CDR3 DNA: TGTGCCAGCGGAACCGGGACAGGGGGAGAGACCCAGTACTTC.

This chain uses TRBV5-4 with TRBJ2-2, with D uncertain. CDR3 length equals 15 residues. CDR1 SGHNT and CDR2 YYREEE come from the germline V gene (reference sequence). Trimming stripped 5 bases from V and 5 bases from J, with 16 bases between. The CDR3 sequence: CASSHRNSKTGELFF. In DNA, the CDR3 is TGTGCCAGCAGTCATCGTAACAGCAAGACCGGGGAGCTGTTTTTT.

The chain recombines TRBV7-3 with TRBJ2-3; TRBD1 might be the D (6 bases). This CDR3 has 15 amino acids. Trimming shortened V by 0 bases and J by 4 bases, and 11 bases separated the two germline ends. Germline V CDR1 and CDR2: SGHTA, FQGTGA. The CDR3 protein is CASSLTNREPDTQYF. The CDR3 nucleotides read TGTGCCAGCAGCTTAACGAACAGGGAGCCAGATACGCAGTATTTT.

V is TRBV6-1 and J is TRBJ1-2; TRBD1 matches 9 bases. CDR1 and CDR2 from the germline V gene are MNHNS and SASEGT. V shed 2 bases and J 5 bases; nucleotides not matched to a gene: 6. This CDR3 comprises 15 residues. This chain's CDR3 is CASSETRTGAYGYTF. CDR3 sequence (DNA): TGTGCCAGCAGTGAAACTAGGACAGGGGCGTATGGCTACACCTTC.

J is TRBJ2-2 and V is TRBV6-1; the D gene is possibly TRBD1 (6 bases). V lost 4 bases to trimming and J lost 0 bases, with 12 bases between them. Germline CDR1 reads MNHNS; CDR2 reads SASEGT. The CDR3 covers 16 residues. The CDR3 sequence is CASSVTGSTNTGELFF. CDR3 bases: TGTGCCAGCAGTGTTACAGGGAGCACGAACACCGGGGAGCTGTTTTTT.

The CDR3 loop reads CASGPLDRKQFF. CDR3 nucleotides: TGTGCCAGCGGCCCCTTGGACAGAAAGCAGTTCTTC. The J gene is TRBJ2-1, the V gene TRBV28; D perhaps matches TRBD1 (6 bases). V shed 8 bases and J shed 11 bases, with 16 bases lying between them. The germline V gene has CDR1 MDHEN and CDR2 SYDVKM. The CDR3 length is 12 residues.